This is a list of T cell receptor beta chains from one sample in a study of cytomegalovirus exposure and HLA in healthy donors. TCRdb keeps only in-frame clones here, not all; method: immunoSEQ multiplex PCR. The repertoire holds around 120,000 clones, under 90% seen once, with 7.5% to 10% in the top ten. The sample taken for sequencing was PBMCs. These receptors came from a female donor in good health and CMV-seropositive. Both conserved end residues are part of each CDR3. Fields, in order: J gene, V gene, D gene, clone size, CDR3 DNA, CDR3 protein. A D gene is named only where the DNA matches it firmly. The size field is filled for only some rows; it gives once, few, many or a size class.

j_call: TRBJ2-7
v_call: TRBV15
d_call: -
clone_size: -
cdr3_nt: TGTGCCACCAGCAGAGGACAGAACTCCTACGAGCAGTACTTC
cdr3_aa: CATSRGQNSYEQYF

j_call: TRBJ1-5
v_call: TRBV5-4
d_call: -
clone_size: -
cdr3_nt: TGTGCCAGCAGCCTAAACAGGGATCCCAATCAGCCCCAGCATTTT
cdr3_aa: CASSLNRDPNQPQHF

j_call: TRBJ2-5
v_call: TRBV7-9
d_call: TRBD2
clone_size: -
cdr3_nt: TGTGCCAGCAGCTTAGCACTAGCGGGGGGCCAAGAGACCCAGTACTTC
cdr3_aa: CASSLALAGGQETQYF

j_call: TRBJ2-3
v_call: TRBV28
d_call: -
clone_size: -
cdr3_nt: TGTGCCAGCATCATGGGGGGACCGTCGGAAGATACGCAGTATTTT
cdr3_aa: CASIMGGPSEDTQYF

j_call: TRBJ1-1
v_call: TRBV5-1
d_call: -
clone_size: -
cdr3_nt: TGCGCCAGCAGCTTGGTACGGGATCGGACTGAAGCTTTCTTT
cdr3_aa: CASSLVRDRTEAFF

j_call: TRBJ2-3
v_call: TRBV18
d_call: TRBD1
clone_size: -
cdr3_nt: TGTGCCAGCTCTCAACCAACGACAGGGTGGGGCACAGATACGCAGTATTTT
cdr3_aa: CASSQPTTGWGTDTQYF

j_call: TRBJ2-5
v_call: TRBV7-3
d_call: -
clone_size: -
cdr3_nt: TGTGCCAGCAGCCTCCTGGGTGGGGGGGCCGGAGAGACCCAGTACTTC
cdr3_aa: CASSLLGGGAGETQYF

j_call: TRBJ2-7
v_call: TRBV30
d_call: TRBD1
clone_size: -
cdr3_nt: TGTGCCTGGAGTGGAGTCGGGACAGGGATGAATGAGCAGTACTTC
cdr3_aa: CAWSGVGTGMNEQYF

j_call: TRBJ2-3
v_call: TRBV28
d_call: TRBD2
clone_size: -
cdr3_nt: TGTGCCAGCAGTTGGCTAGCGGGGGCCCAGTATTTT
cdr3_aa: CASSWLAGAQYF

j_call: TRBJ2-2
v_call: TRBV7-3
d_call: TRBD1
clone_size: -
cdr3_nt: TGTGCCAGCAGCCTGACAGGGGGTAACACCGGGGAGCTGTTTTTT
cdr3_aa: CASSLTGGNTGELFF

j_call: TRBJ2-1
v_call: TRBV28
d_call: -
clone_size: -
cdr3_nt: TGTGCCAGCAGTTTGGGGGGACAGAGCTACAATGAGCAGTTCTTC
cdr3_aa: CASSLGGQSYNEQFF

j_call: TRBJ1-2
v_call: TRBV2
d_call: -
clone_size: few
cdr3_nt: TGTGCCAGCAACGCGCAAGGACAGACTTTGGGCTACGCCTTC
cdr3_aa: CASNAQGQTLGYAF

j_call: TRBJ1-2
v_call: TRBV6-5
d_call: TRBD1
clone_size: -
cdr3_nt: TGTGCCAGCAGTTACTCGAACAGGGGCCTGTATGGCTACACCTTC
cdr3_aa: CASSYSNRGLYGYTF

j_call: TRBJ2-3
v_call: TRBV7-6
d_call: TRBD2
clone_size: -
cdr3_nt: TGTGCCAGCAGTCGAGGGACTAGTCTAGTAGATACGCAGTATTTT
cdr3_aa: CASSRGTSLVDTQYF

j_call: TRBJ2-1
v_call: TRBV7-9
d_call: TRBD2
clone_size: -
cdr3_nt: TGTGCCAGCAGCTTATCGGGGGGGTTACTTTACAATGAGCAGTTCTTC
cdr3_aa: CASSLSGGLLYNEQFF

j_call: TRBJ1-1
v_call: TRBV5-8
d_call: TRBD1
clone_size: -
cdr3_nt: TGTGCCAGCAGCCTTGACAGGGTGGGAGCTTTCTTT
cdr3_aa: CASSLDRVGAFF

j_call: TRBJ1-2
v_call: TRBV10-2
d_call: TRBD1
clone_size: few
cdr3_nt: TGCGCCACCTCGACAGGGGACTATGGCTACACCTTC
cdr3_aa: CATSTGDYGYTF

j_call: TRBJ1-3
v_call: TRBV30
d_call: TRBD1
clone_size: -
cdr3_nt: TGTGCCTGGAGCGGAGGACAGGGAGGTAACACCATATATTTT
cdr3_aa: CAWSGGQGGNTIYF

j_call: TRBJ1-1
v_call: TRBV11-3
d_call: -
clone_size: -
cdr3_nt: TGTGCCAGCAGCCGTGGGGCGAACACTGAAGCTTTCTTT
cdr3_aa: CASSRGANTEAFF

j_call: TRBJ1-6
v_call: TRBV18
d_call: TRBD1
clone_size: -
cdr3_nt: TGTGCCAGCTCACTGGGACAGGGCGGAACACCCCTCCACTTT
cdr3_aa: CASSLGQGGTPLHF

j_call: TRBJ1-5
v_call: TRBV18
d_call: TRBD1
clone_size: -
cdr3_nt: TGTGCCAGCTCCGACAGGGGAAATCAGCCCCAGCATTTT
cdr3_aa: CASSDRGNQPQHF

j_call: TRBJ2-7
v_call: TRBV7-3
d_call: TRBD1
clone_size: -
cdr3_nt: TGTGCCAGCAGCCCTCGGACAGGACACGAGCAGTACTTC
cdr3_aa: CASSPRTGHEQYF

j_call: TRBJ1-1
v_call: TRBV7-9
d_call: -
clone_size: -
cdr3_nt: TGTTCCAGCAGCTTAGCGCGGACAGTCGAAGCTTTCTTT
cdr3_aa: CSSSLARTVEAFF

j_call: TRBJ1-1
v_call: TRBV6-1
d_call: -
clone_size: -
cdr3_nt: TGTGCCAGCAGTCCACAGTGGCAAACTACTGAAGCTTTCTTT
cdr3_aa: CASSPQWQTTEAFF

j_call: TRBJ2-7
v_call: TRBV5-4
d_call: -
clone_size: -
cdr3_nt: TGTGCCAGCAGCCGAATGGACTACTTGTCCTACGAGCAGTACTTC
cdr3_aa: CASSRMDYLSYEQYF

j_call: TRBJ1-6
v_call: TRBV6-5
d_call: -
clone_size: few
cdr3_nt: TGTGCCAGCAGTCAGGCGTCGGGAGAATCACCCCTCCACTTT
cdr3_aa: CASSQASGESPLHF

j_call: TRBJ2-1
v_call: TRBV7-3
d_call: TRBD2
clone_size: -
cdr3_nt: TGTGCCAGCAGCTTCGCTAGCGGGGGGGCTGGAGAGCAGTTCTTC
cdr3_aa: CASSFASGGAGEQFF

j_call: TRBJ2-7
v_call: TRBV4-1
d_call: TRBD1
clone_size: few
cdr3_nt: TGCGCCAGCAGCCAAGGGCAGGGGGTATACGAGCAGTACTTC
cdr3_aa: CASSQGQGVYEQYF

j_call: TRBJ1-5
v_call: TRBV2
d_call: -
clone_size: -
cdr3_nt: TGTGCCAGCGAGGGCCCGAATCAGCCCCAGCATTTT
cdr3_aa: CASEGPNQPQHF

j_call: TRBJ2-1
v_call: TRBV28
d_call: TRBD2
clone_size: -
cdr3_nt: TGTGCCAGCAGTTTGGAGCGGACTAGCGGGGGGGATCGCTCCTACAATGAGCAGTTCTTC
cdr3_aa: CASSLERTSGGDRSYNEQFF

j_call: TRBJ2-7
v_call: TRBV10-1
d_call: -
clone_size: -
cdr3_nt: TGCGCCAGCAGCCCTTTGGAGCCTTACGAGCAGTACTTC
cdr3_aa: CASSPLEPYEQYF

j_call: TRBJ2-4
v_call: TRBV19
d_call: -
clone_size: -
cdr3_nt: TGTGCCAGTATGGCCGAGGGATCGCACATTCAGTACTTC
cdr3_aa: CASMAEGSHIQYF

j_call: TRBJ1-1
v_call: TRBV7-9
d_call: -
clone_size: -
cdr3_nt: TGTGCCAGCAGCTTAGGTAGTTCAGGGGACACTGAAGCTTTCTTT
cdr3_aa: CASSLGSSGDTEAFF

j_call: TRBJ2-5
v_call: TRBV5-1
d_call: TRBD1
clone_size: -
cdr3_nt: TGCGCCAGCACCTGGGGGGGACAGGGGGCCCAAGAGACCCAGTACTTC
cdr3_aa: CASTWGGQGAQETQYF

j_call: TRBJ2-1
v_call: TRBV7-2
d_call: TRBD2
clone_size: -
cdr3_nt: TGTGCCAGCAGCTTGGGCGGGGGGGCCTTGGACTACAATGAGCAGTTCTTC
cdr3_aa: CASSLGGGALDYNEQFF

j_call: TRBJ2-5
v_call: TRBV7-9
d_call: TRBD2
clone_size: -
cdr3_nt: TGTGCCAGCAGCTTCGGGTTTACGGGTGGCGGGGGTCAAGAGACCCAGTACTTC
cdr3_aa: CASSFGFTGGGGQETQYF

j_call: TRBJ1-1
v_call: TRBV9
d_call: -
clone_size: -
cdr3_nt: TGTGCCAGCAGCGTAAAGGGAGGGGCGCGGGTCTGGATTGAAGCTTTCTTT
cdr3_aa: CASSVKGGARVWIEAFF

j_call: TRBJ1-6
v_call: TRBV7-9
d_call: TRBD1
clone_size: -
cdr3_nt: TGTGCCAGCAGTTCTGGGACAGGGGGTAATTCACCCCTCCACTTT
cdr3_aa: CASSSGTGGNSPLHF

j_call: TRBJ1-1
v_call: TRBV19
d_call: TRBD1
clone_size: -
cdr3_nt: TGTGCCAGTAGTGGGACAGGGGATCCTGAAGCTTTCTTT
cdr3_aa: CASSGTGDPEAFF

j_call: TRBJ2-1
v_call: TRBV6-5
d_call: -
clone_size: -
cdr3_nt: TGTGCCAGCAGTTTGAATAGAGAAAATGAGCAGTTCTTC
cdr3_aa: CASSLNRENEQFF

j_call: TRBJ1-3
v_call: TRBV6-5
d_call: TRBD1
clone_size: -
cdr3_nt: TGTGCCAGCAGTTACGGACAGGGGACGGTTGGAAACACCATATATTTT
cdr3_aa: CASSYGQGTVGNTIYF

j_call: TRBJ2-3
v_call: TRBV20-1
d_call: -
clone_size: -
cdr3_nt: TGCAGTGCCGGAGGGGCAGATACGCAGTATTTT
cdr3_aa: CSAGGADTQYF

j_call: TRBJ2-3
v_call: TRBV30
d_call: -
clone_size: -
cdr3_nt: TGTGCCTCCCGGGGGTACATAGATACGCAGTATTTT
cdr3_aa: CASRGYIDTQYF

j_call: TRBJ1-5
v_call: TRBV19
d_call: -
clone_size: -
cdr3_nt: TGTGCCAGTAGTATGGTCGTCGCCAGGGCCTATAGCAATCAGCCCCAGCATTTT
cdr3_aa: CASSMVVARAYSNQPQHF

j_call: TRBJ2-7
v_call: TRBV9
d_call: -
clone_size: -
cdr3_nt: TGTGCCAGCAGCCCCAGGAACTCCTACGAGCAGTACTTC
cdr3_aa: CASSPRNSYEQYF

j_call: TRBJ1-2
v_call: TRBV5-4
d_call: TRBD1
clone_size: -
cdr3_nt: TGTGCCAGCAGCTCTGACAGGGTCTATTACTATGGCTACACCTTC
cdr3_aa: CASSSDRVYYYGYTF

j_call: TRBJ1-2
v_call: TRBV29-1
d_call: -
clone_size: -
cdr3_nt: TGCAGCGCTGAACGAGAGGATGGCTACACCTTC
cdr3_aa: CSAEREDGYTF

j_call: TRBJ1-2
v_call: TRBV6-5
d_call: -
clone_size: -
cdr3_nt: TGTGCCAGCAGTTACTCCCAACGGAACTATGGCTACACCTTC
cdr3_aa: CASSYSQRNYGYTF

j_call: TRBJ1-5
v_call: TRBV10-2
d_call: TRBD1
clone_size: -
cdr3_nt: TGCGCCAGCAGTCAGTCGGGACAGGGAGTTCCCCAGCATTTT
cdr3_aa: CASSQSGQGVPQHF

j_call: TRBJ1-1
v_call: TRBV6-5
d_call: -
clone_size: -
cdr3_nt: TGTGCCAGCTCGACTATGAACACTGAAGCTTTCTTT
cdr3_aa: CASSTMNTEAFF

j_call: TRBJ2-5
v_call: TRBV9
d_call: TRBD2
clone_size: few
cdr3_nt: TGTGCCAGCAGCGTAGGACTAGCGGGGGTGACAGAGACCCAGTACTTC
cdr3_aa: CASSVGLAGVTETQYF

j_call: TRBJ1-5
v_call: TRBV9
d_call: TRBD1
clone_size: -
cdr3_nt: TGTGCCAGCAGCGGCAAGACAGGGGGCAATCAGCCCCAGCATTTT
cdr3_aa: CASSGKTGGNQPQHF

j_call: TRBJ1-2
v_call: TRBV27
d_call: TRBD1
clone_size: -
cdr3_nt: TGTGCCAGCAGACCCGGGACAGGGGTGGTAAGCACCTTC
cdr3_aa: CASRPGTGVVSTF

j_call: TRBJ1-4
v_call: TRBV10-3
d_call: TRBD1
clone_size: -
cdr3_nt: TGTGCCATCAGTCCGTCACTCGGACAGGGAGGGGATGAAAAACTGTTTTTT
cdr3_aa: CAISPSLGQGGDEKLFF

j_call: TRBJ2-5
v_call: TRBV9
d_call: TRBD2
clone_size: -
cdr3_nt: TGTGCCAGCAGACAAGGACTAGGAGAAGAGACCCAGTACTTC
cdr3_aa: CASRQGLGEETQYF

j_call: TRBJ2-3
v_call: TRBV7-2
d_call: TRBD2
clone_size: -
cdr3_nt: TGTGCCAGCAGCCTTGTGGGCGGGGGGGCAACAGATACGCAGTATTTT
cdr3_aa: CASSLVGGGATDTQYF

j_call: TRBJ2-5
v_call: TRBV5-1
d_call: -
clone_size: -
cdr3_nt: TGCGCCAGCAGCTTGGATCTCACAGAAGAGACCCAGTACTTC
cdr3_aa: CASSLDLTEETQYF

j_call: TRBJ1-1
v_call: TRBV28
d_call: -
clone_size: -
cdr3_nt: TGTGCCAGCAGCCCCTTCAGGACAGTGGACACTGAAGCTTTCTTT
cdr3_aa: CASSPFRTVDTEAFF

j_call: TRBJ2-7
v_call: TRBV6-1
d_call: -
clone_size: medium-sized
cdr3_nt: TGTGCCAGCAGCCGGGACTTTAGGGGCACCTACGAGCAGTACTTC
cdr3_aa: CASSRDFRGTYEQYF